This T cell receptor beta chain was recovered during a study of Graves' ophthalmopathy and Graves' hyperthyroidism. Study outcomes and limitations: Sensitivity of roughly 64% and specificity of less than 75% were achieved by the model that predicted ophthalmopathy progression.

The ends lost 5 bases at V and 7 bases at J; junction bases unmatched: 14. CDR3 length: 15 amino acids. CDR1 and CDR2 (germline): PRHDT, FYEKMQ (reference sequence). On this clonotype itself: The antigen is undetermined. A much more abundant neighbour one base away suggests this may be a read error. In this CDR3 the conserved last residue, phenylalanine or tryptophan, is missing, so a read error is likely.

Exclusion criteria comprised other autoimmune diseases, uncontrolled infections, pregnancy or lactation in patients. The PBMC fraction was derived from around 9.4 ml of fresh peripheral blood. The sequenced template was RNA, covering the TCR beta CDR3 region. A first-round RT-PCR used HTBI primers, followed by a second-round multiplex PCR. MiXCR, run by TCRdb on the multiplex PCR reads, gives a single entry per CDR3 protein. The sample holds about 620,000 distinct CDR3 sequences, 22% seen once. The source material was peripheral blood. This receptor was identified in a woman between 18 and 29 years old with stable Graves' hyperthyroidism. Some clones in this sample may be carry-over from other donors' samples. The chain is built from TRBV13 and TRBJ2-7; 7 bases map to TRBD2. The DNA for the CDR3 is TGTGCCAGCAGCACCCGAGCGGGGTCCAATTTTGAGCAGTACTTG. Translating gives CASSTRAGSNFEQYL.